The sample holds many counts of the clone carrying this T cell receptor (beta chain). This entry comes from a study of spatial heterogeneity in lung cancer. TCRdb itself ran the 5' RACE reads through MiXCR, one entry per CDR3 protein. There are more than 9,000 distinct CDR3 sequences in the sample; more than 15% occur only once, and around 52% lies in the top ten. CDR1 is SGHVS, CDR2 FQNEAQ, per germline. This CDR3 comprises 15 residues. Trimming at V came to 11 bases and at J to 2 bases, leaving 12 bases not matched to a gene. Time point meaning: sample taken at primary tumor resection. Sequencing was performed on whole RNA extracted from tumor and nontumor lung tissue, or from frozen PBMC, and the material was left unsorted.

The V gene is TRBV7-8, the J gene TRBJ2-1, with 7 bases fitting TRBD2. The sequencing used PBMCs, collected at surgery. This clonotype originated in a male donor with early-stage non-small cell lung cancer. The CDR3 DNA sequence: TGTGCCGTAAAGAGAGGCGGGAGAGCCTACAATGAGCAGTTCTTC. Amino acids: CAVKRGGRAYNEQFF.